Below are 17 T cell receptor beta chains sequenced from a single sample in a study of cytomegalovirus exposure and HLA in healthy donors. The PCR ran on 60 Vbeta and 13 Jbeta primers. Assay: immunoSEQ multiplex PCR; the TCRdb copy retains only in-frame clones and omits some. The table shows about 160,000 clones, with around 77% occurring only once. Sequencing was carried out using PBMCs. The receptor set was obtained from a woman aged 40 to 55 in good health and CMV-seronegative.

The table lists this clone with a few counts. DNA of the CDR3: TGTGCCAGCAGCAGGGGGGATCGTCAGCCCCAGCATTTT. This sequence encodes CASSRGDRQPQHF. V usage is TRBV6-5 and J usage is TRBJ1-5, with 7 bases aligning to TRBD1. The germline CDR1 and CDR2 sequences are MNHEY and SVGAGI. V dropped 6 bases and J dropped 6; count of bases not matched to a gene: 5. The CDR3 runs 13 residues.

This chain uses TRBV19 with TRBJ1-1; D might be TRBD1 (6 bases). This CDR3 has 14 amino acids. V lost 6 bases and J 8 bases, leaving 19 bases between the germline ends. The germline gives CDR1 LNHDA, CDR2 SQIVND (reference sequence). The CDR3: CASSQPSRGAEAFF. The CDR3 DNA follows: TGTGCCAGTAGCCAACCCAGCAGGGGAGCAGAAGCTTTCTTT.

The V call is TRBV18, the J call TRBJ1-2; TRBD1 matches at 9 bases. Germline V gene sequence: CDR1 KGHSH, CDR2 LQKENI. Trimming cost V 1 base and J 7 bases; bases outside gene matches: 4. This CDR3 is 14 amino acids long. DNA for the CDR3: TGTGCCAGCTCACCACAAGAGACAGGGGGTGGCTACACCTTC. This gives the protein CASSPQETGGGYTF.

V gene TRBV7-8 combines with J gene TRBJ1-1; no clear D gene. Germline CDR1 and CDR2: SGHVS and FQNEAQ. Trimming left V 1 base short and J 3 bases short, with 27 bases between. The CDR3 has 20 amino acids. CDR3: CASSLVDRSRAGSADTEAFF. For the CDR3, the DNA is TGTGCCAGCAGCTTAGTTGATAGAAGTCGCGCCGGGAGTGCGGACACTGAAGCTTTCTTT.

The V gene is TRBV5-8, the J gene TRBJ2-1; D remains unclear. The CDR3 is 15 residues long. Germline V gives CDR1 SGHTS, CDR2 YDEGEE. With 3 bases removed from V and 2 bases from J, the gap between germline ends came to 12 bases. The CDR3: CASSSLGNTYNEQFF. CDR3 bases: TGTGCCAGCAGCTCTCTAGGAAACACCTACAATGAGCAGTTCTTC.

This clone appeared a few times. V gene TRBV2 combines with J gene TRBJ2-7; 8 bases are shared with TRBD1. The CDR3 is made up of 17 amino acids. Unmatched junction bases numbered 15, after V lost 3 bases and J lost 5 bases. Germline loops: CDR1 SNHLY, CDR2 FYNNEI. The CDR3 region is CASSEISGGGEKNEQYF. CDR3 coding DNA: TGTGCCAGCAGTGAGATCTCAGGGGGCGGAGAGAAGAACGAGCAGTACTTC.

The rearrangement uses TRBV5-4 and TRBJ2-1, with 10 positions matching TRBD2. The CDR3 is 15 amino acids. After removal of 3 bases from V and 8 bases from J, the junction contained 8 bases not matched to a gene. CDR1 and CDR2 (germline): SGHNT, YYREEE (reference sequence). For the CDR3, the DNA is TGTGCCAGCAGCTCTTCTAGCGGGAGTTGGGATGAGCAGTTCTTC. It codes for CASSSSSGSWDEQFF.

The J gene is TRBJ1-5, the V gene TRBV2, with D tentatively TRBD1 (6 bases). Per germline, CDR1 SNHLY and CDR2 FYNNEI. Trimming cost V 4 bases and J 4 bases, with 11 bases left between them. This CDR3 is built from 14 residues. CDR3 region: CASSVDRTNQPQHF. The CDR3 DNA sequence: TGTGCCAGCAGTGTGGACAGAACTAATCAGCCCCAGCATTTT.

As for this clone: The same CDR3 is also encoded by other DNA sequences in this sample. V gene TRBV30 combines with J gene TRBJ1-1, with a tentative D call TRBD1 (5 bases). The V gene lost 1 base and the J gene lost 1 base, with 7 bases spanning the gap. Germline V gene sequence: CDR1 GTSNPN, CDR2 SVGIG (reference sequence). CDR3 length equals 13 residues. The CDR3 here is CAWSAQGNTEAFF. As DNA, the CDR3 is TGTGCCTGGAGTGCTCAGGGGAACACTGAAGCTTTCTTT.

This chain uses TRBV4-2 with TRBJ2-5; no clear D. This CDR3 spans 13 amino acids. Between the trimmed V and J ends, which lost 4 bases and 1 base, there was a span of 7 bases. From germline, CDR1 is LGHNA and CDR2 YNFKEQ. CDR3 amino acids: CASSRLSQETQYF. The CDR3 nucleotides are TGTGCCAGCAGCCGACTGTCCCAAGAGACCCAGTACTTC.

CDR3 DNA: TGTGCCAGCTCTCTCGGGGGTCCCGAGCAGTACTTC. Its protein is CASSLGGPEQYF. The chain couples TRBV6-5 to TRBJ2-7, with D perhaps matching TRBD2 (6 bases). Germline V lookup: CDR1 MNHEY, CDR2 SVGAGI. The CDR3 totals 12 residues. Deletions cut 8 bases from V and 6 bases from J, with 14 bases between.

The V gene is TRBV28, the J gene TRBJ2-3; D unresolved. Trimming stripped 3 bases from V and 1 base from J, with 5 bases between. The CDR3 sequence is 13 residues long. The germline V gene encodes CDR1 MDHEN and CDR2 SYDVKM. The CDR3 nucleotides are TGTGCCAGCAGTTTGAGCGGCACAGATACGCAGTATTTT. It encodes CASSLSGTDTQYF.

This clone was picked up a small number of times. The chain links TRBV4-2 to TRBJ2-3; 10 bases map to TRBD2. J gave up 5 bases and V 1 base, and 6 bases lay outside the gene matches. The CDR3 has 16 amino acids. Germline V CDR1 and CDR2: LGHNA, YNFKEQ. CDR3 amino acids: CASSQVGIAGGDTQYF. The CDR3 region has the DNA TGTGCCAGCAGCCAAGTTGGGATAGCGGGAGGAGATACGCAGTATTTT.

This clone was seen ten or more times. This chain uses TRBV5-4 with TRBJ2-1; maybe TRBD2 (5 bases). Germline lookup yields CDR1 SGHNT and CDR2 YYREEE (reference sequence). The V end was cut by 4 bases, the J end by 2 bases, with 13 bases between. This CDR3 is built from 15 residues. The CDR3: CASSPTRGTYNEQFF. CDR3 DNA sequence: TGTGCCAGCAGCCCTACTAGAGGGACCTACAATGAGCAGTTCTTC. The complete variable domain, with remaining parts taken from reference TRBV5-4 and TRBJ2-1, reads ETGVTQSPTHLIKTRGQQVTLRCSSQSGHNTVSWYQQALGQGPQFIFQYYREEENGRGNFPPRFSGLQFPNYSSELNVNALELDDSALYLCASSPTRGTYNEQFFGPGTRLTVL.

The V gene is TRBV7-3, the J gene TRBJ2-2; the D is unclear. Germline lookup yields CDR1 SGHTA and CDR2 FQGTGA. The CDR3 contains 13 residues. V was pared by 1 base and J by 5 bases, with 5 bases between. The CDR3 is CASSLMETGELFF. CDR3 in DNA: TGTGCCAGCAGCTTAATGGAGACCGGGGAGCTGTTTTTT.

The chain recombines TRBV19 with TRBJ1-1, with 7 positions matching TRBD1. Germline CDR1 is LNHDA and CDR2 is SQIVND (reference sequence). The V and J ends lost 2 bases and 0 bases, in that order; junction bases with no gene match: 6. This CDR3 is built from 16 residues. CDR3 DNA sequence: TGTGCCAGTAGTATAACCCGACAGGGCCTGAACACTGAAGCTTTCTTT. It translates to CASSITRQGLNTEAFF.

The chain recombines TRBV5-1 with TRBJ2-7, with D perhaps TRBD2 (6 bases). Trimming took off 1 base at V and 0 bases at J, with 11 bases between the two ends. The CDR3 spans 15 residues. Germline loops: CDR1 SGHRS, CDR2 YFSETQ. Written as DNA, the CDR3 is TGCGCCAGCAGCTTGAACGTCGGGAGCTCCTACGAGCAGTACTTC. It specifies CASSLNVGSSYEQYF.